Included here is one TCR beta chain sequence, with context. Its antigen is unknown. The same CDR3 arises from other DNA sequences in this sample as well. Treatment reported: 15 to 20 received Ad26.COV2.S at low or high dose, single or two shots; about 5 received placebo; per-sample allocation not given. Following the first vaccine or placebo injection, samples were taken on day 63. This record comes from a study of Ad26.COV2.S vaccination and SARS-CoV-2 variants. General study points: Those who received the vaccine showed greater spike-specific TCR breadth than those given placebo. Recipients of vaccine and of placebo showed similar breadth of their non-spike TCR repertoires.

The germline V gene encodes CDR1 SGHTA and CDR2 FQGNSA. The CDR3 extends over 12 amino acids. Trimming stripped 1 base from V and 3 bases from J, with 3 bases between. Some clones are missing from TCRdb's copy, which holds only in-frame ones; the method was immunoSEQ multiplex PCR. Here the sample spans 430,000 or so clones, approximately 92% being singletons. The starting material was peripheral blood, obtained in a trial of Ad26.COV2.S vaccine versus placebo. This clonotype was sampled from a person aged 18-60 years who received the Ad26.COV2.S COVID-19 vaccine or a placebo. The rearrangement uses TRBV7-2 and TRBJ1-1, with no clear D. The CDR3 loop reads CASSLGYTEAFF. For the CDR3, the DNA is TGTGCCAGCAGCTTAGGTTACACTGAAGCTTTCTTT.